Listed here is a single TCR beta chain. The CDR3 has 15 residues. The data are from a study of blood T cell repertoires in COVID-19. In the study overall: Samples representing acute and convalescent COVID-19 were sourced from the United States, Italy and Spain. PBMCs, B-cell-depleted T cells, or T cells provided the cDNA or gDNA that made up the material.

In the study's own analysis: Estimates of nucleated cell counts were drawn from the amplification of reference gene primers. Sequenced by immunoSEQ multiplex PCR; TCRdb stores in-frame clones only, minus some. The DNA was the basis for D and trimming; V, J and clone size are from that table. This table has about 230,000 clones, roughly 85% appearing once. Sequencing was carried out using peripheral blood. The V gene is TRBV21-1, the J gene TRBJ2-7; the table names TRBD2, a call not compared with the DNA. TRBV21-1 is labeled a pseudogene. This TCR came from a woman aged 18-29 years who had recovered from COVID-19. The CDR3: CASSKKSSGSYEQYF. The CDR3 nucleotides read TGTGCCAGCAGCAAAAAATCTAGCGGGAGCTACGAGCAGTACTTC.